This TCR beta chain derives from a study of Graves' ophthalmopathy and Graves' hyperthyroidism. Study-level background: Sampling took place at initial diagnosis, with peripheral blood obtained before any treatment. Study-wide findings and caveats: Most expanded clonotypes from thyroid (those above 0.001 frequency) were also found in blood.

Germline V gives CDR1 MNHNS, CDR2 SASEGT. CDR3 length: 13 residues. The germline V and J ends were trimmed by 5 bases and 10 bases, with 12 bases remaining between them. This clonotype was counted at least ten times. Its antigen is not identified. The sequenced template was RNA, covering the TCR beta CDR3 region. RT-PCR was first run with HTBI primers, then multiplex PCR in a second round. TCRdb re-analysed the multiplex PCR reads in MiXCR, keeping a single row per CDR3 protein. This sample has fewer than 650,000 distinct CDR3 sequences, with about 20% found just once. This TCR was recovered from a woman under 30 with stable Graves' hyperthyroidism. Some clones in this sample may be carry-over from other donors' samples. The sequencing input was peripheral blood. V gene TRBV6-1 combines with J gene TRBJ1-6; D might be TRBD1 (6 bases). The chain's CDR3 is CASSKTGRSPLHF. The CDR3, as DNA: TGTGCCAGCAGTAAAACAGGGCGGTCACCCCTCCACTTT.